These 30 T cell receptor beta chains were all obtained from the same sample, sequenced in a study of T cells after posttransplantation cyclophosphamide. The data were produced by immunoSEQ multiplex PCR, yet TCRdb's version contains in-frame clones alone and is incomplete. Among around 66,000 clones, around 93% were seen once, and the ten largest hold about 3%. Sequenced sample: PBMCs. These TCRs come from a woman under 40 in good health and a related stem cell transplant donor.

Only one count was recorded for this clone. The genes are TRBV5-6 and TRBJ2-7; D may be TRBD2 (5 bases). V lost 0 bases to trimming and J lost 2 bases, with 15 bases between them. The germline V gene encodes CDR1 SGHDT and CDR2 YYEEEE. This CDR3 spans 16 amino acids. The DNA for the CDR3 is TGTGCCAGCAGCTTGGAGAGTGGAGGCCAGGCCTACGAGCAGTACTTC. Its protein is CASSLESGGQAYEQYF.

This clone was observed once. CDR3 bases: TGTGCCAGCAGCACAGGGAACAATGAGCAGTTCTTC. The encoded protein is CASSTGNNEQFF. The chain couples TRBV2 to TRBJ2-1; TRBD1 is a possible D gene (6 bases). Trimming removed 6 bases at V and 5 bases at J, with 8 bases between. CDR3 length equals 12 residues. Germline V gives CDR1 SNHLY, CDR2 FYNNEI.

The chain carries TRBV5-5 and TRBJ1-3; D is unresolved. V was trimmed by 1 base and J by 0 bases, leaving 14 bases between them. This CDR3 comprises 17 residues. The V gene's germline CDR1 is SGHKS and CDR2 YYEKEE (reference sequence). The CDR3 DNA reads as TGTGCCAGCAGCTTGTCCGGCGCAGCGAACTCTGGAAACACCATATATTTT. Translation: CASSLSGAANSGNTIYF.

The J gene is TRBJ2-3, the V gene TRBV6-4; 10 bases line up with TRBD2. V gave up 3 bases and J gave up 1 base; unmatched junction bases: 1. The CDR3 loop spans 15 amino acids. Germline V gene lookup returns CDR1 MRHNA and CDR2 SNTAGT. The CDR3 loop is CASSEGTSGTDTQYF. The DNA for the CDR3 is TGTGCCAGCAGTGAGGGGACTAGCGGCACAGATACGCAGTATTTT.

The V gene is TRBV15, the J gene TRBJ2-4; 8 nucleotides align to TRBD1. Germline values: CDR1 LNHNV, CDR2 YYDKDF (reference sequence). The CDR3 is made up of 15 amino acids. The V and J ends lost 0 bases and 7 bases, in that order; junction bases with no gene match: 5. The CDR3, as DNA: TGTGCCACCAGCAGAGATCTGGACAGGGCGAACATTCAGTACTTC. This gives the protein CATSRDLDRANIQYF. The full variable domain, its missing parts supplied by reference TRBV15 and TRBJ2-4, is DAMVIQNPRYQVTQFGKPVTLSCSQTLNHNVMYWYQQKSSQAPKLLFHYYDKDFNNEADTPDNFQSRRPNTSFCFLDIRSPGLGDTAMYLCATSRDLDRANIQYFGAGTRLSVL.

This chain links TRBV7-2 with TRBJ2-1; D is undetermined. Looked up from germline, CDR1 is SGHTA and CDR2 is FQGNSA. V gave up 3 bases and J gave up 2 bases, with 17 bases separating them. This CDR3 has 17 residues. CDR3 region: CASSFPGRQLTYNEQFF. The DNA of the CDR3 is TGTGCCAGCAGCTTCCCGGGCAGACAACTTACCTACAATGAGCAGTTCTTC. The full variable domain, in which reference TRBV7-2 and TRBJ2-1 provide the parts outside the CDR3, is GAGVSQSPSNKVTEKGKDVELRCDPISGHTALYWYRQSLGQGLEFLIYFQGNSAPDKSGLPSDRFSAERTGGSVSTLTIQRTQQEDSAVYLCASSFPGRQLTYNEQFFGPGTRLTVL.

The CDR3 sequence: CASSLANRPDTQYF. CDR3 bases: TGTGCCAGCAGCTTGGCCAACAGGCCAGATACGCAGTATTTT. The J gene is TRBJ2-3, the V gene TRBV5-5, with D possibly TRBD1 on 5 matching bases. CDR3 size: 14 residues. V was clipped by 0 bases and J by 4 bases, with 9 bases between them. The germline V gene encodes CDR1 SGHKS and CDR2 YYEKEE (reference sequence).

The rearrangement links TRBV5-1 to TRBJ2-3, with 10 positions matching TRBD2. This CDR3 contains 15 residues. The germline V gene encodes CDR1 SGHRS and CDR2 YFSETQ. V lost 4 bases to trimming and J lost 5 bases; unmatched junction nucleotides: 7. CDR3 sequence reads: CASSIPSGGVDTQYF. CDR3 coding DNA: TGCGCCAGCAGCATTCCTAGCGGGGGTGTAGATACGCAGTATTTT.

V gene TRBV7-2 combines with J gene TRBJ2-1; 13 bases align to TRBD2. J gave up 0 bases and V 8 bases, and 7 bases lay outside the gene matches. This CDR3 has 17 residues. CDR1 is SGHTA, CDR2 FQGNSA, per germline. CDR3 sequence: CASRLAGGTYSYNEQFF. The CDR3 bases are TGTGCCAGCCGACTAGCGGGGGGCACATACTCCTACAATGAGCAGTTCTTC.

The chain joins TRBV30 to TRBJ1-2, with 11 positions matching TRBD1. CDR1 GTSNPN and CDR2 SVGIG come from the germline V gene (reference sequence). With 0 bases clipped from V and 8 bases from J, the junction kept 5 bases outside the gene matches. This CDR3 has 14 amino acids. CDR3 in amino acids: CAWSVWTGGKGYTF. CDR3 nucleotides: TGTGCCTGGAGTGTCTGGACAGGGGGCAAGGGCTACACCTTC.

This clone was observed once. The rearrangement links TRBV6-6 to TRBJ2-3; tentative D call: TRBD2 (5 bases). The CDR3 spans 13 residues. The V gene's germline CDR1 is MNHNY and CDR2 SVGAGI (reference sequence). The V and J ends lost 5 bases and 4 bases respectively, with 10 bases between them. CDR3 sequence (DNA): TGTGCCAGCAGTCGCGGGCTGCCAGATACGCAGTATTTT. It codes for CASSRGLPDTQYF.

The chain uses TRBV19 and TRBJ1-6, with D unclear. Germline CDR1 LNHDA, CDR2 SQIVND (reference sequence). Trimming cost V 6 bases and J 8 bases, with 23 bases left between them. This CDR3 spans 17 amino acids. The DNA for the CDR3 is TGTGCCAGTAGCCTCGTCTCGTCGAGGTCGGACTATTCACCCCTCCACTTT. Amino acid sequence: CASSLVSSRSDYSPLHF.

The V call is TRBV7-9, the J call TRBJ1-5, with D possibly matching TRBD1 (5 bases). CDR3 size: 17 residues. CDR1 and CDR2 from the germline V gene are SEHNR and FQNEAQ (reference sequence). Trimming cost V 5 bases and J 4 bases, with 21 bases left between them. The CDR3 DNA sequence: TGTGCCAGCAGCCCTACCACTGGCAGGGTCGATAATCAGCCCCAGCATTTT. The encoded protein is CASSPTTGRVDNQPQHF.

The chain combines TRBV6-5 with TRBJ2-7; the D gene is possibly TRBD2 (5 bases). Germline values: CDR1 MNHEY, CDR2 SVGAGI. Deletions cut 10 bases from V and 4 bases from J, with 11 bases between. The CDR3 has 11 amino acids. In nucleotides, the CDR3 is TGTGCCACTCGGGATAGGTACGAGCAGTACTTC. Amino acid sequence: CATRDRYEQYF.

CDR3 DNA sequence: TGTGCCAGCAGCTTAGAAGGGGAGTGGGAGACCCAGTACTTC. Its protein is CASSLEGEWETQYF. The chain couples TRBV7-9 to TRBJ2-5; tentatively, D is TRBD1 or TRBD2 (5 bases each). Germline-derived CDR1 and CDR2 are SEHNR and FQNEAQ (reference sequence). V lost 1 base, J lost 5 bases, and 11 bases lay in between. There are 14 residues in the CDR3.

V usage is TRBV4-1 and J usage is TRBJ1-1; no definite D call. From germline, CDR1 is MGHRA and CDR2 YSYEKL. The CDR3 runs to 20 residues. V dropped 0 bases and J dropped 3 bases, with 26 bases sitting between them. The CDR3 loop reads CASSQDLSRAVRGYHTEAFF. CDR3 DNA sequence: TGCGCCAGCAGCCAAGATCTTTCCCGGGCCGTACGGGGTTATCACACTGAAGCTTTCTTT.

This clone was observed a handful of times. The chain employs TRBV5-5 and TRBJ1-1, with TRBD1 as a possible D gene (6 bases). Trimming shortened V by 0 bases and J by 0 bases, and 6 bases separated the two germline ends. The length of the CDR3 is 14 residues. CDR1 and CDR2 from the germline V gene are SGHKS and YYEKEE (reference sequence). The CDR3 DNA reads as TGTGCCAGCAGCTTGGACAGGGTGAACACTGAAGCTTTCTTT. The encoded protein is CASSLDRVNTEAFF.

The chain links TRBV28 to TRBJ1-2, with 8 bases fitting TRBD1. CDR3 size: 14 residues. The germline V gene has CDR1 MDHEN and CDR2 SYDVKM. V gave up 7 bases and J gave up 8 bases; unmatched junction bases: 12. The CDR3 bases are TGTGCCAGCAACTACCCGACAGGGGTGGAGGGCTACACCTTC. Encoded protein: CASNYPTGVEGYTF.

This rearrangement joins TRBV4-2 to TRBJ2-1; TRBD2 matches 10 bases. The CDR3 runs to 20 residues. J gave up 7 bases and V 0 bases, and 18 bases lay outside the gene matches. In germline, CDR1 is LGHNA, CDR2 YNFKEQ. In DNA, the CDR3 is TGTGCCAGCAGCCAAGACCGCCCCATACGTAGCGGGGGGTACGGTAATGAGCAGTTCTTC. Amino acid sequence: CASSQDRPIRSGGYGNEQFF.

The genes are TRBV19 and TRBJ2-2, with D tentatively TRBD1 or TRBD2 (5 bases each). V shed 6 bases and J shed 2 bases, with 13 bases lying between them. This CDR3 spans 15 amino acids. CDR1 LNHDA and CDR2 SQIVND come from the germline V gene (reference sequence). The CDR3 DNA is TGTGCCAGTAGCTCCGAGGGGCGCAACACCGGGGAGCTGTTTTTT. Translation gives CASSSEGRNTGELFF.

The table lists this clone with a count of one. The chain joins TRBV20-1 to TRBJ1-2, with a tentative D call TRBD1 (5 bases). This CDR3 comprises 11 residues. V lost 5 bases, J lost 7 bases, and 11 bases lay in between. CDR1 is DFQATT, CDR2 SNEGSKA, per germline (reference sequence). For the CDR3, the DNA is TGCAGTGCTCGTGGGGCTGGTGGCTACACCTTC. Amino acid sequence: CSARGAGGYTF.

In its sample, this clone was seen once. The chain is built from TRBV11-2 and TRBJ2-7, with D perhaps matching TRBD1 (5 bases). V lost 5 bases to trimming and J lost 7 bases, with 15 bases between them. Germline CDR1 is SGHAT and CDR2 is FQNNGV. The CDR3 length is 13 residues. CDR3 amino acids: CASSPTPTVEQYF. The CDR3 nucleotides read TGTGCCAGCAGCCCGACCCCGACAGTTGAGCAGTACTTC.

The rearrangement joins TRBV19 to TRBJ1-3; 8 bases fit TRBD1. Germline V gene data show CDR1 as LNHDA and CDR2 as SQIVND (reference sequence). The J segment lost 4 bases and the V segment lost 4 bases, leaving 15 bases of the junction unmatched. This CDR3 has 18 amino acids. The CDR3 coding sequence is TGTGCCAGTAGTACCTCTGAGGGACAGGTATTCGCGGGAAACACCATATATTTT. Amino acid sequence: CASSTSEGQVFAGNTIYF.

The CDR3 spells CAAQGAWGEKLFF. The CDR3 region has the DNA TGTGCCGCACAGGGGGCTTGGGGTGAAAAACTGTTTTTT. The rearrangement joins TRBV10-3 to TRBJ1-4; TRBD1 matches 9 bases. The germline CDR1 and CDR2 sequences are ENHRY and SYGVKD. This CDR3 region has 13 residues. V shed 11 bases and J 7 bases; nucleotides not matched to a gene: 8.

This chain uses TRBV9 with TRBJ2-6; D might be TRBD1 (5 bases). The germline V and J ends were trimmed by 3 bases and 0 bases, with 16 bases remaining between them. The CDR3 consists of 18 residues. CDR1 and CDR2 (germline): SGDLS, YYNGEE. Here the CDR3 reads CASSESLRVSSGANVLTF. CDR3 coding DNA: TGTGCCAGCAGCGAGAGCCTCAGGGTCAGCTCTGGGGCCAACGTCCTGACTTTC. Based on the CDR3 plus reference TRBV9 and TRBJ2-6, the full variable domain is DSGVTQTPKHLITATGQRVTLRCSPRSGDLSVYWYQQSLDQGLQFLIQYYNGEERAKGNILERFSAQQFPDLHSELNLSSLELGDSALYFCASSESLRVSSGANVLTFGAGSRLTVL.

The CDR3: CASSQELSREGETQYF. Here the CDR3 DNA reads TGTGCCAGCAGCCAAGAGTTGAGTAGAGAGGGGGAGACCCAGTACTTC. This chain uses TRBV4-2 with TRBJ2-5; D possibly uses TRBD1 or TRBD2 (5 bases each). The germline V gene encodes CDR1 LGHNA and CDR2 YNFKEQ. The CDR3 contains 16 residues. The V and J ends lost 0 bases and 5 bases respectively, with 16 bases between them.

The chain recombines TRBV29-1 with TRBJ1-4; D is unclear. This CDR3 contains 14 residues. Trimming shortened V by 4 bases and J by 3 bases, and 12 bases separated the two germline ends. Germline CDR1 and CDR2: SQVTM and ANQGSEA. Written as DNA, the CDR3 is TGCAGCGTTGGGGAAGTTGGACCTAATGAAAAACTGTTTTTT. Translated: CSVGEVGPNEKLFF.

This chain joins TRBV19 and TRBJ2-5, with 7 positions matching TRBD1. TRBJ2-7 matches the DNA end more closely, so the J call is doubtful. CDR3 length: 14 residues. The V gene's germline CDR1 is LNHDA and CDR2 SQIVND (reference sequence). CDR3 loop: CASSMTGSSYEQYF. The CDR3 DNA reads as TGTGCCAGTAGTATGACAGGGTCCTCCTACGAGCAGTACTTC.

The chain links TRBV6-1 to TRBJ2-5, with a possible D match to TRBD2 (6 bases). Germline assignment: CDR1 MNHNS and CDR2 SASEGT. The CDR3 totals 15 residues. Trimming pared 4 bases from V and 1 base from J, leaving 13 bases between. The CDR3 coding sequence is TGTGCCAGCAGTGGAAACGGGGGATTCCAAGAGACCCAGTACTTC. Protein: CASSGNGGFQETQYF.

This clone was recorded once. The rearrangement links TRBV5-4 to TRBJ1-1; D call uncertain. The CDR3 consists of 13 residues. Germline CDR1 is SGHNT and CDR2 is YYREEE (reference sequence). Between the trimmed V and J ends, which lost 4 bases and 6 bases, there was a span of 13 bases. CDR3 residues: CASSAHGHPEAFF. CDR3 nucleotides: TGTGCCAGCAGCGCCCACGGGCACCCTGAAGCTTTCTTT. The complete variable domain, with remaining parts taken from reference TRBV5-4 and TRBJ1-1, reads ETGVTQSPTHLIKTRGQQVTLRCSSQSGHNTVSWYQQALGQGPQFIFQYYREEENGRGNFPPRFSGLQFPNYSSELNVNALELDDSALYLCASSAHGHPEAFFGQGTRLTVV.